This T cell receptor beta chain came from a study of blood T cell repertoires in COVID-19. Assay used: immunoSEQ multiplex PCR; TCRdb lists only in-frame clones, some missing. The table shows about 220,000 clones, with roughly 83% occurring only once. V was shortened by 4 bases and J by 1 base, with 16 bases between the two germline ends. CDR1 is MGHDK, CDR2 SYGVNS, per germline. There are 16 residues in the CDR3. The rearrangement uses TRBV25-1 and TRBJ1-1; D is possibly TRBD1 (6 bases). This clonotype originated in a woman aged 40 to 49 with acute COVID-19. Sequencing used PBMCs or T cells enriched from blood (not recorded which). CDR3 sequence (DNA): TGTGCCAGCAGTGGTCAGGGGTTTTTGGGGAACACTGAAGCTTTCTTT. Protein sequence: CASSGQGFLGNTEAFF.